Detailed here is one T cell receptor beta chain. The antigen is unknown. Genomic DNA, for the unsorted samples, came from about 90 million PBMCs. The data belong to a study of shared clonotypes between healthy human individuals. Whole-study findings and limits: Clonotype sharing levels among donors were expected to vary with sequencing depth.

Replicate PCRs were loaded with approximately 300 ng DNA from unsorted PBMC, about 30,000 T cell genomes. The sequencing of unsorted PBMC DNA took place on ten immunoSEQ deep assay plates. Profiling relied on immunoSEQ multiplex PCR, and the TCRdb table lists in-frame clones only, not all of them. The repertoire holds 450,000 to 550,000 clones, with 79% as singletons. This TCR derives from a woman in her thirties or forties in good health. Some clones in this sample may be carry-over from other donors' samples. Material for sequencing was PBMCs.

This CDR3 is CASSPSGMRRSGANVLTF. The CDR3 nucleotides read TGTGCCAGCAGCCCCTCTGGGATGAGGCGCTCTGGGGCCAACGTCCTGACTTTC. This sequence joins TRBV7-2 and TRBJ2-6; D is undetermined. Germline assignment: CDR1 SGHTA and CDR2 FQGNSA. The CDR3 has 18 residues. V was clipped by 5 bases and J by 0 bases, with 17 bases between them.